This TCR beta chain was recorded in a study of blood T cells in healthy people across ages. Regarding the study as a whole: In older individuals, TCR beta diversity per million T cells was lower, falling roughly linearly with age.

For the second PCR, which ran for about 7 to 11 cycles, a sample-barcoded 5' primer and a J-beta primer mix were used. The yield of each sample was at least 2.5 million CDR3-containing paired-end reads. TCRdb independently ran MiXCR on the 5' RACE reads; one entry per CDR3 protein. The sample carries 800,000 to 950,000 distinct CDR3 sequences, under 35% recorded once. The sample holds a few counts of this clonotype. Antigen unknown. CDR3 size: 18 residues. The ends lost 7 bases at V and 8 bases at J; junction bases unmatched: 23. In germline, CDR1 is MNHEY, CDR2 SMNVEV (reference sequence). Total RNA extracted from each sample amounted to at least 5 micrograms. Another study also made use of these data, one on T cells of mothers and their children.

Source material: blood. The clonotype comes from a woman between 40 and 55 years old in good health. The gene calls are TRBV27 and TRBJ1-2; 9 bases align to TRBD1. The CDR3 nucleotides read TGTGCCAGCACAACAAGGGGACAGGGTGCTCCCGATGCGAAGGGCTACACCTTC. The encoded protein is CASTTRGQGAPDAKGYTF.